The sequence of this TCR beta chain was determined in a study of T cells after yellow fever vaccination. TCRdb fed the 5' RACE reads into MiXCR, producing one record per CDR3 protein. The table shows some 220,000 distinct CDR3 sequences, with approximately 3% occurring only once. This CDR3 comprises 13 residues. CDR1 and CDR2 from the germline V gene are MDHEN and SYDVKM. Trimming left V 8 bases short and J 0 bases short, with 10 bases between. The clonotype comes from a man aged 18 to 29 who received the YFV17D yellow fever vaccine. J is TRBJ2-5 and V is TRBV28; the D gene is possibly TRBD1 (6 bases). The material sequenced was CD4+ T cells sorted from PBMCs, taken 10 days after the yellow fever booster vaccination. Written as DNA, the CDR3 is TGTGCCAGCGGGGACACCTACCAAGAGACCCAGTACTTC. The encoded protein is CASGDTYQETQYF.